The T cell receptor (beta chain) under discussion was sequenced for a study of blood T cell repertoires in COVID-19. Study summary: Specimens from acute and convalescent COVID-19 originated in the United States, Italy and Spain. The analysed material was cDNA or gDNA that came from T cells, B-cell-depleted T cells, or PBMCs.

This CDR3 is built from 16 residues. With V trimmed by 5 bases and J by 3 bases, 8 bases remained unmatched. Looked up from germline, CDR1 is WNHNN and CDR2 is SYGVQD (reference sequence). Authors' data handling: Reference gene primers were amplified, and this amplification served to estimate nucleated cell counts. The assay was immunoSEQ multiplex PCR, and TCRdb's table has in-frame clones only and misses some. That table furnishes V, J and clone size, whereas the DNA furnished D and trimming. Here the sample spans over 130,000 clones, 88% being singletons. The clonotype originates from a man between 60 and 70 years old with active or convalescent COVID-19. The sample comprised peripheral blood. The genes are TRBV10-1 and TRBJ2-4, with 9 bases aligning to TRBD1. For the CDR3, the DNA is TGCGCCAGCAGTCCGGGACAGGGAAACGTCAAAAACATTCAGTACTTC. This encodes CASSPGQGNVKNIQYF.